These T cell receptor beta chains were read from a single sample in a study of blood T cell repertoires in COVID-19. Sequencing used immunoSEQ multiplex PCR; TCRdb keeps in-frame clones, though not all of them. The data contain roughly 290,000 clones, approximately 83% of them seen just once; the ten biggest clones take up under 2.5%. Source material: PBMCs or T cells enriched from blood (not recorded which). Receptor source: a man aged 25-40 years who had recovered from COVID-19. CDR3s include the opening cysteine and the closing phenylalanine or tryptophan. D genes are given only for firm matches. Clone size appears in some rows only: once, few, many, or a class for an expanded clone.

length	V	D	size	J	DNA	CDR3
14	TRBV9	NA	NA	TRBJ1-2	TGTGCCAGCAGCGTAGCGCAGCAGGGTGGTGGCTACACCTTC	CASSVAQQGGGYTF
15	TRBV19	TRBD1	NA	TRBJ2-1	TGTGCCAGTAGTACTGGGGACAGGCACATCAGTGAGCAGTTCTTC	CASSTGDRHISEQFF
13	TRBV29-1	TRBD1	NA	TRBJ2-1	TGCAGCGTCTTGGACAGGGAATACAATGAGCAGTTCTTC	CSVLDREYNEQFF
13	TRBV30	NA	NA	TRBJ1-1	TGTGCCTGGAGGTCAGGACTAACCACTGAAGCTTTCTTT	CAWRSGLTTEAFF
12	TRBV9	NA	NA	TRBJ1-6	TGTGCCAGCAGCGCCCAGGAGGCACCCCTCCACTTT	CASSAQEAPLHF
15	TRBV6-4	NA	NA	TRBJ1-3	TGTGCCAGCTCACCGGACACAAGCTCTGGAAACACCATATATTTT	CASSPDTSSGNTIYF
15	TRBV9	NA	once	TRBJ1-2	TGTGCCAGCAGCGTGGGCTTTGAATCCAACTATGGCTACACCTTC	CASSVGFESNYGYTF
12	TRBV19	TRBD1	once	TRBJ1-2	TGTGCCAGTAGTACAGGGGGCTATGGCTACACCTTC	CASSTGGYGYTF
13	TRBV7-8	NA	once	TRBJ1-2	TGTGCCAGCAGCTTGACGGGGTCTTATGGCTACACCTTC	CASSLTGSYGYTF
13	TRBV12-5	TRBD2	NA	TRBJ2-7	TGTGCTAGTGGGGGACGGGGGGCCTACGAGCAGTACTTC	CASGGRGAYEQYF
16	TRBV30	TRBD1	NA	TRBJ1-2	TGTGCCTGGAGTGTGAAAGGGGGCGAGGGTGTCTATGGCTACACCTTC	CAWSVKGGEGVYGYTF
14	TRBV5-5	NA	NA	TRBJ2-7	TGTGCCAGCAGCTTGCTAGGTAGGGAGGTGGAGCAGTACTTC	CASSLLGREVEQYF
15	TRBV3-1/TRBV3-2	TRBD2	NA	TRBJ2-1	TGTGCCAGCAGCCACTCCGCTAGCGGGGGGGTAGAGCAGTTCTTC	CASSHSASGGVEQFF
14	TRBV3-1/TRBV3-2	TRBD1	NA	TRBJ1-5	TGTGCCAGCAGCCCGGGACAGTTAAATCAGCCCCAGCATTTT	CASSPGQLNQPQHF
15	TRBV3-1/TRBV3-2	TRBD1	NA	TRBJ2-2	TGTGCCAGCAGGGCCAGGGGGCTCTTTGGCGGGGAGCTGTTTTTT	CASRARGLFGGELFF
17	TRBV4-1	NA	NA	TRBJ2-7	TGCGCCAGCAGCCCAATCACGGGACTGACTTTAAGAGGCGAGCAGTACTTC	CASSPITGLTLRGEQYF
14	TRBV7-3	NA	NA	TRBJ1-6	TGTGCCAGCAGCTTGACAGGTTATGATTCACCCCTCCACTTT	CASSLTGYDSPLHF
17	TRBV28	NA	NA	TRBJ1-1	TGTGCCAGCAGTTTATTGGGGTCGGGAGCTATGAACACTGAAGCTTTCTTT	CASSLLGSGAMNTEAFF
15	TRBV3-1/TRBV3-2	TRBD1	NA	TRBJ1-1	TGTGCCAGCAACAAACAGGGGGTCGGGGGAACTGAAGCTTTCTTT	CASNKQGVGGTEAFF
16	TRBV27	TRBD2	NA	TRBJ2-7	TGTGCCAGCAGTTTGGAGGGGACTAGCGGAATTTACGAGCAGTACTTC	CASSLEGTSGIYEQYF
14	TRBV9	NA	NA	TRBJ1-2	TGTGCCAGCAGCGTAGTATCAGGGGACTATGGCTACACCTTC	CASSVVSGDYGYTF
15	TRBV18	TRBD1	NA	TRBJ1-2	TGTGCCAGCTCACCCCGGGACAGCCCTGATTATGGCTACACCTTC	CASSPRDSPDYGYTF
15	TRBV4-1	NA	NA	TRBJ2-7	TGCGCCAGCAGCCAAGAGGTTGCCAGGGTGTACGAGCAGTACTTC	CASSQEVARVYEQYF
18	TRBV2	TRBD1	NA	TRBJ1-5	TGTGCCAGCAGCGCCCCTAGAGCCACAGGGGGGGGGAATCAGCCCCAGCATTTT	CASSAPRATGGGNQPQHF
16	TRBV5-5	TRBD1	NA	TRBJ2-5	TGTGCCAGCAGCTCCGGGACAGCGTTTATCCAAGAGACCCAGTACTTC	CASSSGTAFIQETQYF
14	TRBV4-1	TRBD1	NA	TRBJ1-1	TGCGCCAGCAGGGACAGGGGAGGGAGCACTGAAGCTTTCTTT	CASRDRGGSTEAFF
16	TRBV7-8	NA	NA	TRBJ1-3	TGTGCCAGCAGCTTAGAGGTCCCAGGGCTGGGAAACACCATATATTTT	CASSLEVPGLGNTIYF
11	TRBV7-9	NA	NA	TRBJ2-5	TGTGCCAGCAGCCGAGTGGAGACCCAGTACTTC	CASSRVETQYF
17	TRBV4-3	NA	NA	TRBJ1-4	TGCGCCAGCAGCCAAAGGTTCGGCCGGCAGGGGCCTGAAAAACTGTTTTTT	CASSQRFGRQGPEKLFF
15	TRBV6-5	TRBD1	few	TRBJ1-2	TGTGCCAGCAGCCTATCGGACAGGTCCGACTATGGCTACACCTTC	CASSLSDRSDYGYTF
15	TRBV7-9	NA	NA	TRBJ1-3	TGTGCCAGCAGCTTAGGGGGCGGGATTGGAAACACCATATATTTT	CASSLGGGIGNTIYF
15	TRBV27	NA	NA	TRBJ2-7	TGTGCCAGCAGTCCCGGGGGAGCACCCACCTACGAGCAGTACTTC	CASSPGGAPTYEQYF
13	TRBV2	NA	NA	TRBJ1-3	TGTGCCAGCGGAAAGGGAGACGGAAACACCATATATTTT	CASGKGDGNTIYF